A single sample is the source of the 24 T cell receptor beta chains below, sequenced in a study of blood T cells in healthy people across ages. Using a J-beta primer mix together with a sample-barcoded 5' primer, a second PCR was run for roughly 6 to 11 cycles. MiXCR, applied by TCRdb to the 5' RACE reads, yields one record per CDR3 protein. The table lists more than 800,000 distinct CDR3 sequences, more than 25% of them singletons. The sequenced sample consisted of blood. The receptors derive from a woman aged 80 or older in good health.

This chain connects TRBV11-3 to TRBJ1-2; D perhaps matches TRBD1 (6 bases). CDR1 is SGHNT and CDR2 is YENEEA in the germline V gene. The CDR3 is made up of 14 amino acids. The germline V and J ends were trimmed by 2 bases and 8 bases, with 15 bases remaining between them. This CDR3 is CASSLPGVRNGYTF. DNA of the CDR3: TGTGCCAGCAGCTTACCAGGGGTTAGGAACGGCTACACCTTC.

About this clonotype: A much larger clone differs from this one at a single base, so this may be a read error. The CDR3 sequence is CASSLATFVSTDTQYF. In DNA form, the CDR3 reads TGTGCCAGCTCACTTGCGACTTTCGTTAGCACAGATACGCAGTATTTT. The chain links TRBV18 to TRBJ2-3; no reliable D call. Trimming removed 4 bases from V and 0 bases from J, with 14 bases in between. The CDR3 has 16 amino acids. The germline V gene encodes CDR1 KGHSH and CDR2 LQKENI.

At least ten counts were recorded for this clonotype. This chain uses TRBV25-1 with TRBJ2-5; D not resolved. The germline V gene encodes CDR1 MGHDK and CDR2 SYGVNS. The germline V and J ends were trimmed by 6 bases and 1 base, with 15 bases remaining between them. The CDR3 covers 15 residues. CDR3 bases: TGTGCCAGCAGCCTTGGGGTGGAAGTCCAAGAGACCCAGTACTTC. This sequence encodes CASSLGVEVQETQYF.

This clonotype has a count of ten or more. V gene TRBV7-2 combines with J gene TRBJ2-1, with a tentative D call TRBD1 (8 bases). This CDR3 spans 17 amino acids. Trimming stripped 1 base from V and 7 bases from J, with 20 bases between. In germline, CDR1 is SGHTA, CDR2 FQGNSA. CDR3 loop: CASSLVGTGAGRNEQFF. CDR3 nucleotides: TGTGCCAGCAGCTTAGTAGGGACAGGAGCGGGACGGAATGAGCAGTTCTTC.

In regard to this clonotype: One base away lies a much larger clone, so this may be a sequencing read error. The genes are TRBV6-2 or TRBV6-3 and TRBJ2-4; 10 nucleotides match TRBD1. The CDR3 is made up of 15 amino acids. With V trimmed by 2 bases and J by 6 bases, 4 bases remained unmatched. Germline CDR1 reads MNHEY; CDR2 reads SVGEGT. CDR3 residues: CASSYGGQGRNIQYF. In nucleotides, the CDR3 is TGTGCCAGCAGTTACGGGGGACAGGGGAGAAACATTCAGTACTTC.

The rearrangement joins TRBV14 to TRBJ1-2; D may be TRBD1 (5 bases). V gave up 0 bases and J gave up 4 bases, with 9 bases separating them. The CDR3 extends over 14 amino acids. CDR1 is SGHDN, CDR2 FVKESK, per germline. As DNA, the CDR3 is TGTGCCAGCAGCCAAGAGGGGGTAACCTATGGCTACACCTTC. It encodes CASSQEGVTYGYTF.

This clonotype was counted ten times or more. J is TRBJ2-5 and V is TRBV12-3 or TRBV12-4; D possibly corresponds to TRBD2 (5 bases). This CDR3 has 15 amino acids. V was pared by 6 bases and J by 5 bases, with 19 bases between. Here the CDR3 DNA reads TGTGCCAGCAGACACGGTCTATCCCCGGGGGAGACCCAGTACTTC. Residues: CASRHGLSPGETQYF.

Remarks on this clonotype: At one end the junction does not follow the germline gene, possibly because of a read error. This sequence joins TRBV20-1 and TRBJ2-3; weak D call: TRBD2 (7 bases). Germline values: CDR1 DFQATT, CDR2 SNEGSKA (reference sequence). The CDR3 runs to 14 residues. CDR3 amino acids: CSVPRGAVTDMQYF. In DNA form, the CDR3 reads TGCAGTGTCCCCCGGGGGGCTGTTACAGATATGCAGTATTTT.

This clonotype has more than one count but fewer than ten. The junction departs from the called germline gene at one end, perhaps through a read error. V usage is TRBV7-2 and J usage is TRBJ2-3, with 10 bases aligning to TRBD2. CDR1 and CDR2 from the germline V gene are SGHTA and FQGNSA. The CDR3 is 15 amino acids. For the CDR3, the DNA is TGTGCCAGCAGCCTAGCGGGGGTTCGCACAGATACGCAGTATTTT. This sequence encodes CASSLAGVRTDTQYF.

This clonotype has more than one count but fewer than ten. V is TRBV6-1 and J is TRBJ1-2; 8 bases align to TRBD1. Germline lookup yields CDR1 MNHNS and CDR2 SASEGT. Unmatched junction bases numbered 8, after V lost 7 bases and J lost 4 bases. This CDR3 region has 14 residues. The CDR3 DNA follows: TGTGCCAGCACCTCTGGACAGGGACCCTATGGCTACACCTTC. Protein: CASTSGQGPYGYTF.

This clonotype was detected only a few times. The chain has TRBV20-1 and TRBJ2-7; D is possibly TRBD1 or TRBD2 (5 bases each). Looked up from germline, CDR1 is DFQATT and CDR2 is SNEGSKA (reference sequence). Between the trimmed V and J ends, which lost 3 bases and 5 bases, there was a span of 8 bases. This CDR3 spans 11 amino acids. The CDR3, as DNA: TGCAGTGCTAGGCCGGGGCACGAGCAGTACTTC. It translates to CSARPGHEQYF.

The CDR3 is CAISEGGLRAFF. The CDR3 DNA sequence: TGTGCCATCAGTGAGGGTGGCCTAAGGGCTTTCTTT. This chain joins TRBV10-3 and TRBJ1-1, with D uncertain. Deletions cut 2 bases from V and 11 bases from J, with 12 bases between. The CDR3 length is 12 residues. Germline values: CDR1 ENHRY, CDR2 SYGVKD.

A remark on this clonotype: Just one base apart from a much larger clone, this may be a read error. The CDR3 reads CCARDPSGVYGYTF. The CDR3 region has the DNA TGCTGTGCTAGAGATCCCTCGGGGGTCTATGGCTACACCTTC. This rearrangement joins TRBV20-1 to TRBJ1-2, with D possibly TRBD1 on 5 matching bases. Germline V gene data show CDR1 as DFQATT and CDR2 as SNEGSKA (reference sequence). CDR3 size: 14 residues.

V gene TRBV7-8 combines with J gene TRBJ2-6; D gene unclear. CDR3 length equals 16 residues. Germline CDR1 is SGHVS and CDR2 is FQNEAQ. Trimming left V 1 base short and J 4 bases short, with 11 bases between. CDR3 region: CASSLVVGSGANVLTF. The CDR3 bases are TGTGCCAGCAGCTTAGTTGTCGGGTCCGGGGCCAACGTCCTGACTTTC.

As regards this clonotype: Germline is not matched at one junction end, which may reflect a read error. V is TRBV20-1 and J is TRBJ2-3; D is ambiguous. Per the germline V gene, CDR1 is DFQATT and CDR2 is SNEGSKA (reference sequence). This CDR3 spans 11 amino acids. The CDR3 nucleotides are TGCAGTGCTAGCACACTTGATACGCGGTATTTT. This codes for CSASTLDTRYF.

This clonotype was picked up many times. The chain uses TRBV5-1 and TRBJ2-3; D is tentatively TRBD1 or TRBD2 (6 bases each). This CDR3 spans 14 amino acids. V shed 4 bases and J shed 6 bases, with 15 bases lying between them. The germline CDR1 and CDR2 sequences are SGHRS and YFSETQ. In nucleotides, the CDR3 is TGCGCCAGCAGCCCGTCCGGGGGCGTCGATACGCAGTATTTT. Translation gives CASSPSGGVDTQYF.

The chain carries TRBV5-6 and TRBJ1-5; no reliable D call. The germline V gene has CDR1 SGHDT and CDR2 YYEEEE. V lost 0 bases to trimming and J lost 0 bases, with 7 bases between them. The CDR3 sequence is 15 residues long. The CDR3 nucleotides read TGTGCCAGCAGCTTGGGCAGTCATAGCAATCAGCCCCAGCATTTT. Amino acids: CASSLGSHSNQPQHF.

The V and J genes are TRBV12-3 or TRBV12-4 and TRBJ2-3; D not certain. CDR3 length equals 11 residues. V lost 9 bases and J 11 bases, leaving 15 bases between the germline ends. The CDR3 reads CARMRTDVQYF. In nucleotides, the CDR3 is TGTGCCAGAATGAGGACGGATGTGCAGTATTTT.

About this clonotype: The junction shows a germline mismatch at one end, possibly a read error. V is TRBV12-3 or TRBV12-4 and J is TRBJ1-5; unclear D gene. The CDR3 spans 13 residues. This CDR3 is CASKRRSNRPQHF. The CDR3 nucleotides read TGTGCCAGCAAGAGGAGAAGCAATCGGCCCCAGCATTTT.

This clonotype was picked up many times. The rearrangement uses TRBV4-3 and TRBJ1-4; the match to TRBD1 covers 7 bases. Germline trimming cut 0 bases from V and 7 bases from J; bases unmatched to any gene: 11. The germline V gene has CDR1 LGHNA and CDR2 YSLEER. The CDR3 length is 17 residues. CDR3 sequence: CASSQERQTGWPEKLFF. The CDR3 DNA follows: TGCGCCAGCAGCCAAGAACGTCAGACAGGGTGGCCTGAAAAACTGTTTTTT.

The chain uses TRBV5-5 and TRBJ2-5, with 9 bases matching TRBD1. The germline V gene has CDR1 SGHKS and CDR2 YYEKEE (reference sequence). Unmatched junction bases numbered 11, after V lost 3 bases and J lost 5 bases. This CDR3 is 16 amino acids long. In nucleotides, the CDR3 is TGTGCCAGCAGCTGGAGACCGGGACAGGGTGGGGAGACCCAGTACTTC. This translates into CASSWRPGQGGETQYF. Complete variable domain (other parts from reference TRBV5-5 and TRBJ2-5): DAGVTQSPTHLIKTRGQQVTLRCSPISGHKSVSWYQQVLGQGPQFIFQYYEKEERGRGNFPDRFSARQFPNYSSELNVNALLLGDSALYLCASSWRPGQGGETQYFGPGTRLLVL.

This sequence joins TRBV10-2 and TRBJ1-4, with D possibly TRBD1 on 5 matching bases. V was pared by 4 bases and J by 13 bases, with 13 bases between. This CDR3 contains 12 residues. CDR1 WSHSY and CDR2 SAAADI come from the germline V gene. The DNA for the CDR3 is TGCGCCAGCAGTGGGTACCGGGACGGACTGTTTTTT. This sequence encodes CASSGYRDGLFF.

This clonotype appeared many times. The chain has TRBV6-1 and TRBJ2-3; 13 bases are shared with TRBD2. The CDR3 is 16 amino acids. Germline lookup yields CDR1 MNHNS and CDR2 SASEGT. J gave up 6 bases and V 0 bases, and 3 bases lay outside the gene matches. Written as DNA, the CDR3 is TGTGCCAGCAGTGAAGCCACTAGCGGGGGGGCGGATACGCAGTATTTT. The encoded protein is CASSEATSGGADTQYF.

The chain uses TRBV5-6 and TRBJ1-2; no firm D call. Trimming removed 1 base at V and 8 bases at J, with 21 bases between. The CDR3 contains 16 residues. CDR1 is SGHDT, CDR2 YYEEEE, per germline. DNA for the CDR3: TGTGCCAGCAGCTTGCCCCGAACAGCTTCTATCTACGGCTACACCTTC. This translates into CASSLPRTASIYGYTF.